The text below deals with one T cell receptor beta chain. Because it lacks the conserved phenylalanine or tryptophan at the end, this CDR3 is likely a read error. The data originate from a study of T cells of healthy individuals. TCRdb redid the calling of the 5' RACE reads with MiXCR, one entry per CDR3 protein. The table lists around 100,000 distinct CDR3 sequences, roughly 18% of them singletons. Germline-derived CDR1 and CDR2 are SGHNT and YYREEE (reference sequence). Trimming at V came to 2 bases and at J to 0 bases, leaving 7 bases not matched to a gene. The CDR3 loop spans 17 amino acids. This TCR was recovered from a human donor in good health. The chain joins TRBV5-4 to TRBJ2-2; 7 positions match TRBD2. CDR3 loop: CASSLKNLAANTGELFL. The CDR3 DNA follows: TGTGCCAGCAGCTTAAAAAACCTAGCGGCGAACACCGGGGAGCTGTTTCTT.